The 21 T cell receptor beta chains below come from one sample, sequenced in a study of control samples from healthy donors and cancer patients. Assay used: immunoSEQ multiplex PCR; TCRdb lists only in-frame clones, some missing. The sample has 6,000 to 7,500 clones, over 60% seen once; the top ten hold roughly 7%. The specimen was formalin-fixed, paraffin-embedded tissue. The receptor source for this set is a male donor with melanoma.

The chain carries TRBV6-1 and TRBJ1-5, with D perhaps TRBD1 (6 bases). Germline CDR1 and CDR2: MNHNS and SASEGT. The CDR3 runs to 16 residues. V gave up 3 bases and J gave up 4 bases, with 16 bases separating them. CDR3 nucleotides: TGTGCCAGCAGTGACACCCCGACAGGATCGAATCAGCCCCAGCATTTT. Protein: CASSDTPTGSNQPQHF.

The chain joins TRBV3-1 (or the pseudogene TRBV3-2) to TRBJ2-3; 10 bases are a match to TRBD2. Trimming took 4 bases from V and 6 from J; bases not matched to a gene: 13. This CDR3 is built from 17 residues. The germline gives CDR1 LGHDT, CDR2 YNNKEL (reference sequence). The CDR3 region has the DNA TGTGCCAGCAGCCCGTATAGTGGACTAGCGGTTAGTGATACGCAGTATTTT. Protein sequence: CASSPYSGLAVSDTQYF.

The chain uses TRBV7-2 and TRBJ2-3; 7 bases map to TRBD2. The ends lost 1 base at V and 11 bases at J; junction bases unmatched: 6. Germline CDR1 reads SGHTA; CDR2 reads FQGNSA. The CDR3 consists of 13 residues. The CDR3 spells CASSLGGGSLQYF. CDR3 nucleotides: TGTGCCAGCAGCTTAGGGGGCGGGAGCTTGCAGTATTTT.

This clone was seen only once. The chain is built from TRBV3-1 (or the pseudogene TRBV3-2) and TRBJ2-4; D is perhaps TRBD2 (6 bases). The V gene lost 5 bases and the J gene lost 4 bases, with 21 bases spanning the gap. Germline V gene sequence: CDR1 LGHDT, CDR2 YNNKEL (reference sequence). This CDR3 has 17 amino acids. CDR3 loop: CASSLGGPICKKNIQYF. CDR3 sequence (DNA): TGTGCCAGCAGCTTGGGGGGTCCCATTTGCAAAAAAAACATTCAGTACTTC.

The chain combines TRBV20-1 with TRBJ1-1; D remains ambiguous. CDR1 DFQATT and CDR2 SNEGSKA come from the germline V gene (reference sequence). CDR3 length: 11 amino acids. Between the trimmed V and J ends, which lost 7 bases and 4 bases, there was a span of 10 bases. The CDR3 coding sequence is TGCAGTGGGGCTTTCTCCACTGAAGCTTTCTTT. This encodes CSGAFSTEAFF.

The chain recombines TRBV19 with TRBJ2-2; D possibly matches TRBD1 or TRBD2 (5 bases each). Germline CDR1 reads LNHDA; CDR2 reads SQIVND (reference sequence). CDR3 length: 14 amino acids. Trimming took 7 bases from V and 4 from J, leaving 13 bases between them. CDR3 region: CASTTGTLTGELFF. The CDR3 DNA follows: TGTGCCAGTACCACCGGGACCCTCACCGGGGAGCTGTTTTTT. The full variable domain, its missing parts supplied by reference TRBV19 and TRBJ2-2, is DGGITQSPKYLFRKEGQNVTLSCEQNLNHDAMYWYRQDPGQGLRLIYYSQIVNDFQKGDIAEGYSVSREKKESFPLTVTSAQKNPTAFYLCASTTGTLTGELFFGEGSRLTVL.

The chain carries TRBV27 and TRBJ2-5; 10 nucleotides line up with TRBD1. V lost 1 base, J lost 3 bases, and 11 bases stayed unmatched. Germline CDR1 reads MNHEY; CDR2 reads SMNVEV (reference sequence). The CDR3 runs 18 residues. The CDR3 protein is CASSLLSTGGPTEETQYF. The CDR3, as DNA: TGTGCCAGCAGTTTATTGTCGACAGGGGGCCCGACCGAAGAGACCCAGTACTTC.

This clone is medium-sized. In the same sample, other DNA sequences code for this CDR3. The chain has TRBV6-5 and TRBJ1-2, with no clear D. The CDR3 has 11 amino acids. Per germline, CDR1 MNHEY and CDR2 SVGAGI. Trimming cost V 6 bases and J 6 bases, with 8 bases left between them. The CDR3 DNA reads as TGTGCCAGCAGGAGGGCAGATGGCTACACCTTC. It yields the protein CASRRADGYTF.

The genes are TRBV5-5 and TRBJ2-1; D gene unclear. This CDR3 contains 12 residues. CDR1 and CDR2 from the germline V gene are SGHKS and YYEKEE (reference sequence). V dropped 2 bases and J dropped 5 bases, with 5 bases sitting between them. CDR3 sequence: CASSLLDNEQFF. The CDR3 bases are TGTGCCAGCAGCTTATTAGACAATGAGCAGTTCTTC.

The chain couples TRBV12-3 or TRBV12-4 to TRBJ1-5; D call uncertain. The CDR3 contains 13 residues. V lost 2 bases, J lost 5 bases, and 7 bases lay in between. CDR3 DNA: TGTGCCAGCAGTTTATTGGAGGATCAGCCCCAGCATTTT. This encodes CASSLLEDQPQHF.

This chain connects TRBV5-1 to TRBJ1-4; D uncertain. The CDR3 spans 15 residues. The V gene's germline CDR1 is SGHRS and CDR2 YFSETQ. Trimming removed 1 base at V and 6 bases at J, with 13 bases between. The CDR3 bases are TGCGCCAGCAGCTTGTACACAGCAAAGGATGAAAAACTGTTTTTT. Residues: CASSLYTAKDEKLFF.

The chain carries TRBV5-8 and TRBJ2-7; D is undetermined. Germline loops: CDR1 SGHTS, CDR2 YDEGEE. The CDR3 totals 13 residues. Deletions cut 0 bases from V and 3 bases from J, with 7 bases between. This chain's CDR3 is CASSLASSYEQYF. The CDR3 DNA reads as TGTGCCAGCAGCTTGGCTTCGAGCTACGAGCAGTACTTC.

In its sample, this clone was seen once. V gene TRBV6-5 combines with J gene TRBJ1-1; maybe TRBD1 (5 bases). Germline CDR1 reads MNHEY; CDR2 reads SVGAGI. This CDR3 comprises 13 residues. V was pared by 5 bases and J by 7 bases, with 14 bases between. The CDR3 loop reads CASSPVDTHEAFF. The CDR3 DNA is TGTGCCAGCAGTCCCGTGGACACCCATGAAGCTTTCTTT.

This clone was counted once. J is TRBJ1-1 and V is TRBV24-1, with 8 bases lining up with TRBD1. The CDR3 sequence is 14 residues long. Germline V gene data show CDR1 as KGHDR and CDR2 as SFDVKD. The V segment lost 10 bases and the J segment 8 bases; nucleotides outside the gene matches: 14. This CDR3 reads CATSTGARRAEAFF. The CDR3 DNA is TGTGCCACATCGACAGGGGCCCGGCGCGCCGAAGCTTTCTTT.

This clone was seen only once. The CDR3 spells CASSQEPYRGLGNTIYF. Here the CDR3 DNA reads TGCGCCAGCAGCCAAGAACCTTACAGGGGGCTTGGAAACACCATATATTTT. This chain uses TRBV4-1 with TRBJ1-3; 9 bases fit TRBD1. The trim removed 0 bases at V and 3 bases at J, leaving 6 bases unmatched. Germline assignment: CDR1 MGHRA and CDR2 YSYEKL. The CDR3 extends over 17 amino acids.

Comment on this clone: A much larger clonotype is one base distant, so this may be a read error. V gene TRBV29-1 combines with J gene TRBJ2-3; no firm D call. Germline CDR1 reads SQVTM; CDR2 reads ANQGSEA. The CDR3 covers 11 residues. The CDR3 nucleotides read TGCAGTTGGGGTGTCTCAAATACGCAGTATTTT. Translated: CSWGVSNTQYF.

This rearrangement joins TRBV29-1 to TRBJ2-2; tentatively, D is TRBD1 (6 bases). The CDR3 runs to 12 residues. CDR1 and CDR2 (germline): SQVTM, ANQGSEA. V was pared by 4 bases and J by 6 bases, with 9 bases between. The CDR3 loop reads CSVVQGAGELFF. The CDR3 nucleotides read TGCAGCGTTGTACAGGGAGCCGGGGAGCTGTTTTTT.

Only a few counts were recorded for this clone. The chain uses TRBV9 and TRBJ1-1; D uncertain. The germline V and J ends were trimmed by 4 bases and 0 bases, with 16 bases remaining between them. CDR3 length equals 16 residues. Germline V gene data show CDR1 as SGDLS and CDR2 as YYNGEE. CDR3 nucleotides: TGTGCCAGCAGCCCCCGACCCCCGGAAATGAACACTGAAGCTTTCTTT. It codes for CASSPRPPEMNTEAFF.

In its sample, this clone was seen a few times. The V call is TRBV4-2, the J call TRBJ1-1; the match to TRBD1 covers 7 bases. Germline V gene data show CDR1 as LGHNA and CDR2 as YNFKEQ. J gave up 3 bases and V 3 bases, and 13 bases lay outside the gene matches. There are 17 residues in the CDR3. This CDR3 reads CASSHFRGAGGDTEAFF. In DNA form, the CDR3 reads TGTGCCAGCAGCCATTTTAGAGGGGCAGGGGGAGACACTGAAGCTTTCTTT.

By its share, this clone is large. CDR3 residues: CASSPAGGRGIYEQYF. CDR3 nucleotide sequence: TGTGCCAGCAGCCCGGCGGGGGGCAGGGGGATCTACGAGCAGTACTTC. J is TRBJ2-7 and V is TRBV5-5, with D maybe TRBD2 (8 bases). The CDR3 totals 16 residues. V dropped 4 bases and J dropped 3 bases, with 20 bases sitting between them. Germline V lookup: CDR1 SGHKS, CDR2 YYEKEE (reference sequence).

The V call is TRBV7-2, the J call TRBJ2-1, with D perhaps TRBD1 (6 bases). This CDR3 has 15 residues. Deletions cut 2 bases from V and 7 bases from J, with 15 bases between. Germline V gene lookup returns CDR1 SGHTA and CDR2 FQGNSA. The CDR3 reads CASSLYVTGQNEQFF. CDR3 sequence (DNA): TGTGCCAGCAGCTTATACGTGACAGGCCAAAATGAGCAGTTCTTC. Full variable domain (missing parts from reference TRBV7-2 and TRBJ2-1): GAGVSQSPSNKVTEKGKDVELRCDPISGHTALYWYRQSLGQGLEFLIYFQGNSAPDKSGLPSDRFSAERTGGSVSTLTIQRTQQEDSAVYLCASSLYVTGQNEQFFGPGTRLTVL.